This T cell receptor (beta chain) comes out of a study of blood T cells in healthy people across ages (dated by TCRdb to the mid-2010s). Looking at the study overall: In model experiments, roughly one uniquely barcoded TCR beta cDNA molecule per two T cells was captured by template switching. The study analyzed two additional independent replicas of 1 million unique cDNA reads from the same blood draw for two donors, one aged 18 to 29 and one aged 80 or older. Age-related changes in TCR beta repertoire diversity were measured in the study by deep sequencing normalized with unique cDNA molecular identifiers. The donors were split into four age groups: young (average about 16 years), middle-aged (39), aged (more than 55) and long-lived (approximately 80).

The donors were roughly 40 Caucasian individuals from Russia, aged roughly 6 to 100 years, who were systemically healthy. Each donor gave around 9.5 milliliters of peripheral blood, collected into EDTA-treated Vacutainer tubes. PBMCs were isolated by Ficoll-Paque density-gradient centrifugation, with at least 7 million obtained per sample. Trizol reagent was used to extract total RNA from PBMCs, with at least 6 micrograms per sample. For every donor, flow cytometry on a PBMC aliquot measured the percentage of naive CD45RAhigh/CD27high T cells. In its sample, this clonotype was seen many times. Its antigen remains undetermined. No base-level quality is on record; no much larger clone is a single base apart. The method was 5' RACE. The reads were generated on an Illumina HiSeq 2500. A second 7 to 11 cycle PCR used a sample-barcoded 5' primer and a J-beta primer mix. A template-switch 5' adaptor carrying 12 random nucleotides introduced a unique molecular identifier onto each TCR beta cDNA molecule. At least 2.5 million CDR3-containing paired-end reads were obtained from each sample. First-strand cDNA synthesis was performed from all RNA using the Mint cDNA synthesis kit, with priming by a TRBC-specific oligonucleotide. All cDNA was treated with uracil-DNA glycosylase and then went through a first 18-cycle PCR with the universal primers M1SS and BC2_uni_R. The paper's processing steps were these. Normalization of each sample was performed by random selection of 1 million high-quality reads, each carrying a distinct molecular identifier. Reads with shared molecular identifiers were discarded instead of being binned into consensus sequences. MiTCR, set to a Q25 quality threshold and the strictest error-elimination algorithm, was used for CDR3 identification, clonotype clustering and error correction. A nonparametric unseen species model using Euler transformation provided a lower-bound estimate of total TCR beta diversity. The raw public data were reprocessed by TCRdb itself: fastp quality trimming at Q25, MiXCR clonotype calling, in-frame beta chains only. Entries that share a CDR3 protein sequence are merged under the most common genes and DNA. TCRdb's processing, not the authors', yielded these V and J calls. This sample gives about 840,000 distinct CDR3 sequences in total; 29% of them show up just once. The ten largest account for 9.5% to 13% of the sample.

Broad study findings and their caveats: Estimates of total diversity based on one million sequenced T cells were considered lower bounds and underestimates. Because donor CMV infection status was unknown, age-related changes in expanded clonotypes were potentially confounded. The long-lived group showed more naive CD4+ T cells, fewer expanded clones and increased TCR diversity than the aged group, suggesting age selection. A strong correlation was found between observed TCR beta diversity and the percentage of naive T cells measured by flow cytometry. As age increased, observed TCR beta diversity per million T cells dropped in a roughly linear way, and a significant reduction was already evident by age about 36. Because profiling used bulk unsorted PBMCs, naive and antigen-experienced compartments could not be compared conclusively.

This same sample was also taken into another study, of T cells of mothers and their children. As noted in the second study: Nine systemically healthy Caucasian individuals served as donors, namely three mothers together with their six children. cDNA synthesis used all of the extracted RNA, with around 1.4 ug of RNA in each 15 ul reaction. In the second PCR, the M1S primer added sample barcodes and 2-4 random nucleotides. More than 8 million TCR beta CDR3 reads were obtained from each mother, and roughly 3.1 million reads were obtained from each child. In both related and unrelated pairs, thymic selection shapes the output of TCR recombination in a similar way, with inherited differences having only a minor effect. Related mother-child pairs always showed normalized repertoire overlap that was slightly higher than in unrelated mother-child pairs, though the difference was never significant. No persistent microchimeric T cell clones were found, with a detection sensitivity of around 100 clones per million clonotypes. Deep NGS was used in the study to compare the TCR beta repertoires of mothers and children and to look for features that separate related mother-child pairs from unrelated individuals. Mothers averaged 40 +/- 4 years of age and children averaged roughly 11 +/- 4 years. After adapter ligation with NEBNext reagents, the libraries were sequenced on Illumina HiSeq 2000 with 100+100 nt paired-end reads. To avoid cross-contamination, the mother libraries and the child libraries were prepared a month apart and sequenced in separate runs. For each donor, somewhere between about 500,000 and 2,300,000 distinct TCR beta clonotypes were identified. Naive TCR beta clonotypes were estimated from low-frequency clonotypes matched to each donor's FACS-determined naive share, without sorting.

Material for sequencing was blood. This clonotype originated in a woman between 40 and 50 years old in good health.

The DNA sequence is TGCGCCAGCAGCTTGGGACACTATAATTCACCCCTCCACTTT. This sequence encodes CASSLGHYNSPLHF. The chain is made from TRBV5-1 and TRBJ1-6; no D gene is confidently identified. Counted from cysteine to phenylalanine, this CDR3 has 14 amino acids. This entry keeps only the CDR3 DNA: 42 bases, framed from base 1. V and J are truncated by 0 bases and 3 bases respectively, leaving an intervening sequence of 4 bases. CDR1 SGHRS and CDR2 YFSETQ were looked up in the germline V gene.